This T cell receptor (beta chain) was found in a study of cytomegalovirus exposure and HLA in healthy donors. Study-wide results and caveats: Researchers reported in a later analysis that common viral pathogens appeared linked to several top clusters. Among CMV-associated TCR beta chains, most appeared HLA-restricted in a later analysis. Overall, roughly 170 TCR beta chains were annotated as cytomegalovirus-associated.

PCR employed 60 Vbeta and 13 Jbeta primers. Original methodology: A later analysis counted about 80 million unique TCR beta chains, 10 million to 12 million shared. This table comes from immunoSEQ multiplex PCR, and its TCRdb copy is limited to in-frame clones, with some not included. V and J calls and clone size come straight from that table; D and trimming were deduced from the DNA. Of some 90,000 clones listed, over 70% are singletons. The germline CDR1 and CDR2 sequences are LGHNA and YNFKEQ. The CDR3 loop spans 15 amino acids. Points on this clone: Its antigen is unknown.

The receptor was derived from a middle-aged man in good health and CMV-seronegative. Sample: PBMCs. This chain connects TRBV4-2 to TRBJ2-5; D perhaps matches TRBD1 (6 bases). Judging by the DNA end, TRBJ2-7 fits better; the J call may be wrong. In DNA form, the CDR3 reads TGTGCCAGCAGCCAAGATCCCGACAGGACCTACGAGCAGTACTTC. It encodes CASSQDPDRTYEQYF.